A selection of T cell receptor beta chains follows, all from one sample in a study of shared clonotypes between healthy human individuals. Profiling relied on immunoSEQ multiplex PCR, and the TCRdb table lists in-frame clones only, not all of them. Of roughly 2.5 million clones in the sample, approximately 94% were seen once. What was sequenced was naive CD4+ T cells sorted from blood. The origin of the receptors is a man in his late teens or twenties in good health. Both conserved end residues are part of each CDR3. Each record gives: D gene, J gene, V gene, clone size, CDR3 DNA, CDR3 protein. The D gene is left open where the match is weak. Rows may omit the clone size; those that give it use once, few, many or a size class.

TRBD2	TRBJ2-1	TRBV27	-	TGTGCCAGCAGGTTAGCGGGAGGGCCGGGTGAGCAGTTCTTC	CASRLAGGPGEQFF
-	TRBJ2-7	TRBV11-1	-	TGTGCCAGCAGCTTGGGTCTCGGTAACTACGAGCAGTACTTC	CASSLGLGNYEQYF
-	TRBJ2-1	TRBV5-1	-	TGCGCCAGCAGCTTGGCCGCCTTCTCCTACAATGAGCAGTTCTTC	CASSLAAFSYNEQFF
-	TRBJ2-5	TRBV2	-	TGTGCCAGCAGCGCTACAAGCGCGGGGTGGACCCAGTACTTC	CASSATSAGWTQYF
-	TRBJ2-7	TRBV2	-	TGTGCCAGCAGGGGGTCAGTGCTCTCCTACGAGCAGTACTTC	CASRGSVLSYEQYF
TRBD2	TRBJ2-3	TRBV10-3	-	TGTGCCATCAGTGAGGGAGCGGGGGGCAACACAGATACGCAGTATTTT	CAISEGAGGNTDTQYF
TRBD1	TRBJ1-1	TRBV30	-	TGTGCCTGGAGTGGACAGGGGGTTGCTGAAGCTTTCTTT	CAWSGQGVAEAFF
-	TRBJ1-4	TRBV30	-	TGTGCCTGGATTCAGGGGAATGGAGAAAAACTGTTTTTT	CAWIQGNGEKLFF
TRBD1	TRBJ1-2	TRBV6-4	-	TGTGCCAGCAGTGATTCTACCACGACAGGGCGATATGGCTACACCTTC	CASSDSTTTGRYGYTF
TRBD1	TRBJ2-7	TRBV5-4	-	TGTGCCAGCAGCTCTGACGGGACAGGGTCTAGTGAGCAGTACTTC	CASSSDGTGSSEQYF
TRBD1	TRBJ2-7	TRBV30	-	TGTGCCTGGAGCGATAAGGGACAGGGGGTAGACGAGCAGTACTTC	CAWSDKGQGVDEQYF
-	TRBJ2-5	TRBV7-2	-	TGTGCCAGCAGCTTAGTTCATGGACTACAAGAGACCCAGTACTTC	CASSLVHGLQETQYF
-	TRBJ2-3	TRBV7-9	-	TGTGCCAGCAGCTTAGACAAGGGAGGCACAGATACGCAGTATTTT	CASSLDKGGTDTQYF
-	TRBJ1-2	TRBV28	once	TGTGCCAGCAAGCAAGACCTCTATGGCTACACCTTC	CASKQDLYGYTF